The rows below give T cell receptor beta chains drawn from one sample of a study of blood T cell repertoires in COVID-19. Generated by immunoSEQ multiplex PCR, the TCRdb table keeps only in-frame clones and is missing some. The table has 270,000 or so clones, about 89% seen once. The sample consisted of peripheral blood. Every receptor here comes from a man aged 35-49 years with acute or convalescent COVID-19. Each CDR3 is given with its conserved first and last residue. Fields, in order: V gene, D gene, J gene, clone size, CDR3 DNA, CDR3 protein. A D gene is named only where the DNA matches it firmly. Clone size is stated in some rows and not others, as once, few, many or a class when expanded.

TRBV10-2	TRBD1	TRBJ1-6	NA	TGCGCCAGCAGTGGGGGACAGTTACTCCATAATTCACCCCTCCACTTT	CASSGGQLLHNSPLHF
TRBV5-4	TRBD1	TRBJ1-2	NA	TGTGCCAGCAGCTTTCCCGGGACAGCAATTAACTATGGCTACACCTTC	CASSFPGTAINYGYTF
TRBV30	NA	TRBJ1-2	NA	TGTGCCTGGAGTGAAGGGGCAGAGTACTATGGCTACACCTTC	CAWSEGAEYYGYTF
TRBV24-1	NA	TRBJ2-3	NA	TGTGCCACCAGTGATTTAGGAGCTAGCACAGATACGCAGTATTTT	CATSDLGASTDTQYF
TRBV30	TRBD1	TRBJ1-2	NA	TGTGCCTGGTGCGGACGGACAGGGATTTATGGCTACACCTTC	CAWCGRTGIYGYTF
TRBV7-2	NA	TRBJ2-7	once	TGTGCCAGCAGCTTAGGACTAGAGCCCATCTACGAGCAGTACTTC	CASSLGLEPIYEQYF
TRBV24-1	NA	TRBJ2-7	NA	TGTGCCACCAGACGGACCGGGACTGAAGGCTACGAGCAGTACTTC	CATRRTGTEGYEQYF
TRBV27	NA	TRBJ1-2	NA	TGTGCCAGCAGCCTAAATGGCTACACCTTC	CASSLNGYTF
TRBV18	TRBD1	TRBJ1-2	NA	TGTGCCAGCTCACCACAGGGGGCGTCGGGTGTGCGGGGCTACACCTTC	CASSPQGASGVRGYTF
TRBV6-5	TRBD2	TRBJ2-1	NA	TGTGCCACCCGTATAGCGGGGATCAATGAGCAGTTCTTC	CATRIAGINEQFF
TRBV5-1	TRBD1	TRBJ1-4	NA	TGCGCCAGCAGTATGCGGACAGGCGCTAATGAAAAACTGTTTTTT	CASSMRTGANEKLFF
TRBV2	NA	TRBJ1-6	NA	TGTGCCAGCAGTGATCAGGGTTCGGCCCTCCACTTT	CASSDQGSALHF
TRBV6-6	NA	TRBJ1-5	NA	TGTGCCAGCAGTTACGCAATGACAGACAATCAGCCCCAGCATTTT	CASSYAMTDNQPQHF
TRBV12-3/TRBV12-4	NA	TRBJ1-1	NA	TGTGCCAGCAGTTTATCGGGGGTGGGTGAAGCTTTCTTT	CASSLSGVGEAFF
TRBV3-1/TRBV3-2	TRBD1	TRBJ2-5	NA	TGTGCCAGCAGCCATAGGGACAGGGGGACAGAGACCCAGTACTTC	CASSHRDRGTETQYF
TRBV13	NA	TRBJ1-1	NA	TGTGCCAGCAGCCAATTAGGGGGTTCCGGGACTACTATCGACAGTGAAGCTTTCTTT	CASSQLGGSGTTIDSEAFF
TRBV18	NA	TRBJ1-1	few	TGTGCCAGCTCACCAACAGCGGTGAATAGTCACACTGAAGCTTTCTTT	CASSPTAVNSHTEAFF
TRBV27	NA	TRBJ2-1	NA	TGTGCCAGCAGTTTACAGGGCACCAATGAGCAGTTCTTC	CASSLQGTNEQFF